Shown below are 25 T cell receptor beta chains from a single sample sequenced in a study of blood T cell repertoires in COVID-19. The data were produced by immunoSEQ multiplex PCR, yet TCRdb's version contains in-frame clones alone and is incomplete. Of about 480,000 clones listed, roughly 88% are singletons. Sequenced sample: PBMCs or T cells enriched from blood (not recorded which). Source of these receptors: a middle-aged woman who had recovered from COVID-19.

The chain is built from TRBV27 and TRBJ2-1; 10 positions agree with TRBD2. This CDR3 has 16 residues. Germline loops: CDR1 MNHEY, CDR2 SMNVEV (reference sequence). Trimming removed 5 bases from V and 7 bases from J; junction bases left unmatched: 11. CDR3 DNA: TGTGCCAGCAGTCCTAAATTAGCGGGAGGATGGAATGAGCAGTTCTTC. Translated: CASSPKLAGGWNEQFF.

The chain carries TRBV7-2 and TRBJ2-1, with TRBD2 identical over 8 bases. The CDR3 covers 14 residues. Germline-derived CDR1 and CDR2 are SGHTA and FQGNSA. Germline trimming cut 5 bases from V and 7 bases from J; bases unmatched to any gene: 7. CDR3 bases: TGTGCCAGCAGCCCCGGGACTAGAAGAAATGAGCAGTTCTTC. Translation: CASSPGTRRNEQFF.

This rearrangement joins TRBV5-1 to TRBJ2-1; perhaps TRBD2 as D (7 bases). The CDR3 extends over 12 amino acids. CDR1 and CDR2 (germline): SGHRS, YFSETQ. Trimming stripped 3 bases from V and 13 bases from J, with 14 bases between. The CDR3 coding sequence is TGCGCCAGCAGCTGGCGGGGGACACTACAGTTCTTC. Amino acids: CASSWRGTLQFF.

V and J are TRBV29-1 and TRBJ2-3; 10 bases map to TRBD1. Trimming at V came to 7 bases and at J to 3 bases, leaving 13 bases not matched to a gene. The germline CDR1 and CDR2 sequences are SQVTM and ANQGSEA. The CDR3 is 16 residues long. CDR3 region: CSALFRRDRGTDTQYF. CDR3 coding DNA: TGCAGCGCTCTCTTCCGCCGGGACAGGGGAACAGATACGCAGTATTTT.

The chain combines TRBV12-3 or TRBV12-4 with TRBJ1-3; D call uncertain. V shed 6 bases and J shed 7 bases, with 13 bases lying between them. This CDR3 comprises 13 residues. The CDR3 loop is CASSRERRNTIYF. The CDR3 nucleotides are TGTGCCAGCAGCCGGGAGCGAAGGAACACCATATATTTT.

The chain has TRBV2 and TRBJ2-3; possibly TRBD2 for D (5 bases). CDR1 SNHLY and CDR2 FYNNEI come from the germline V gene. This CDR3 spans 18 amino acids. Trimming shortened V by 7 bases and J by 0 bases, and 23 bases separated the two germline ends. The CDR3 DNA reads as TGTGCCAGCAACGAAAACAATTGGAGCGGATCTAGCACAGATACGCAGTATTTT. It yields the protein CASNENNWSGSSTDTQYF. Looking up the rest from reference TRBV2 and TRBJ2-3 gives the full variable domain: EPEVTQTPSHQVTQMGQEVILRCVPISNHLYFYWYRQILGQKVEFLVSFYNNEISEKSEIFDDQFSVERPDGSNFTLKIRSTKLEDSAMYFCASNENNWSGSSTDTQYFGPGTRLTVL.

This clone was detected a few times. CDR3 in DNA: TGTGCCAGCAGTAGACTAGACTCCTACAATGAGCAGTTCTTC. Its protein is CASSRLDSYNEQFF. The chain has TRBV6-2 or TRBV6-3 and TRBJ2-1, with a tentative D call TRBD2 (6 bases). The V gene lost 5 bases and the J gene lost 0 bases, with 8 bases spanning the gap. The CDR3 totals 14 residues. Germline V CDR1 and CDR2: MNHEY, SVGEGT.

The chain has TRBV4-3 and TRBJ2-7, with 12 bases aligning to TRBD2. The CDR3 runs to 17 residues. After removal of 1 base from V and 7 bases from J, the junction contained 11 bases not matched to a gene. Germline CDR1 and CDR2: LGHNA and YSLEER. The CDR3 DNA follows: TGCGCCAGCAGCCAAGTGAAGGCTAGCGGGAGGGCGAGGGAGCAGTACTTC. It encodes CASSQVKASGRAREQYF.

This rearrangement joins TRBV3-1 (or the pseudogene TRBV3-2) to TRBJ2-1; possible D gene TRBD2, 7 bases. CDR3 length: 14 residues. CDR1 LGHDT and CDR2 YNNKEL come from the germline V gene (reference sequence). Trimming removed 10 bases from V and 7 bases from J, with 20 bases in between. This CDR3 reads CAISRGGGINEQFF. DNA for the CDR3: TGTGCCATCTCAAGGGGAGGGGGGATAAATGAGCAGTTCTTC.

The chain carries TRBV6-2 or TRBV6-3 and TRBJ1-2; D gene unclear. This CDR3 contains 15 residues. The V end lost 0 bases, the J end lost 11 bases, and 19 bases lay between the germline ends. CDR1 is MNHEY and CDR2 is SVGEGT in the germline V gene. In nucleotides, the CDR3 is TGTGCCAGCAGTTACTCAGCGGGATCTAAAGGAGAATACACCTTC. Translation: CASSYSAGSKGEYTF.

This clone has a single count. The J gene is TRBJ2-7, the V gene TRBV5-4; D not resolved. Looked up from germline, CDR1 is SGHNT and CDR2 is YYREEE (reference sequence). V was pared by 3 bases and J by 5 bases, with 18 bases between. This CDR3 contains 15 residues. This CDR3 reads CASSSVGGPRNEQYF. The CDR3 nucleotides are TGTGCCAGCAGCTCGGTCGGTGGCCCGCGGAACGAGCAGTACTTC.

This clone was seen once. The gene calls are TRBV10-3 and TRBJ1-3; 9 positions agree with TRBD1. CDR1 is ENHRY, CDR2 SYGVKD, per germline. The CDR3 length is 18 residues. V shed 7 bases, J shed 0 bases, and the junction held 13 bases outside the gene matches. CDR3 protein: CAITGTGIQKSSGNTIYF. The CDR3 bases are TGTGCCATCACAGGGACAGGGATCCAAAAAAGCTCTGGAAACACCATATATTTT.

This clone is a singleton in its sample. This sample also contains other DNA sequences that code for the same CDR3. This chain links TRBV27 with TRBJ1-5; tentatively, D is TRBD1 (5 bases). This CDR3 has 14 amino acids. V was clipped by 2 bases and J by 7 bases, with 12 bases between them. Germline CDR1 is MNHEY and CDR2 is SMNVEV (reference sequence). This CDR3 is CASSLGGFDQPQHF. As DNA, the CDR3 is TGTGCCAGCAGTTTAGGGGGGTTTGACCAGCCCCAGCATTTT.

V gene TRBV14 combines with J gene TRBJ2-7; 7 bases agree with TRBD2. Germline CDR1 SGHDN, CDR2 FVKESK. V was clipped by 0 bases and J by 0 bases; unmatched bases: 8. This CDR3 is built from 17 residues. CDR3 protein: CASSQDGFREDSYEQYF. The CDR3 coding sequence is TGTGCCAGCAGCCAAGATGGTTTTCGGGAGGACTCCTACGAGCAGTACTTC.

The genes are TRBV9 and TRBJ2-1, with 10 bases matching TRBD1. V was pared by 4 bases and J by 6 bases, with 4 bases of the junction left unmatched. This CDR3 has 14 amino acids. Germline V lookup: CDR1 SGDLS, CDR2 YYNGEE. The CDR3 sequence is CASSFRTGGNEQFF. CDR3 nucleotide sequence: TGTGCCAGCAGCTTCCGGACAGGGGGCAATGAGCAGTTCTTC.

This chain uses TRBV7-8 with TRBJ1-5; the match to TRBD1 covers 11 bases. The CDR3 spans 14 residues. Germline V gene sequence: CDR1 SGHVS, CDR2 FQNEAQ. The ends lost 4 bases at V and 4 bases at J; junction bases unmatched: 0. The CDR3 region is CASSWDRGNQPQHF. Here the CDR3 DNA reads TGTGCCAGCAGCTGGGACAGGGGGAATCAGCCCCAGCATTTT.

The CDR3 DNA follows: TGTGCTAGTGGCAGGGACACATACACAGATACGCAGTATTTT. Translating gives CASGRDTYTDTQYF. The chain uses TRBV12-5 and TRBJ2-3; weak D call: TRBD1 (6 bases). CDR3 length equals 14 residues. Germline CDR1 reads LGHNT; CDR2 reads FRNRAP. Trimming stripped 6 bases from V and 2 bases from J, with 12 bases between.

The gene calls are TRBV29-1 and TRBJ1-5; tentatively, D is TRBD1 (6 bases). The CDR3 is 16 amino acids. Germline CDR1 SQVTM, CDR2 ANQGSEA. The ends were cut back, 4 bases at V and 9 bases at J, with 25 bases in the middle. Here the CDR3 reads CSVVGDTGGQKGPQHF. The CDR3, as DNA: TGCAGCGTTGTGGGCGACACGGGGGGCCAAAAGGGGCCCCAGCATTTT.

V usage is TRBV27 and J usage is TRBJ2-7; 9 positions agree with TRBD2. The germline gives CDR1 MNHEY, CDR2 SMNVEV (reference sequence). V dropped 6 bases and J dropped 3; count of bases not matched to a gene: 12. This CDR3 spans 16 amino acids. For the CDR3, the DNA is TGTGCCAGCAGCCCTGGGGTGGCTAGCGGGATCTACGAGCAGTACTTC. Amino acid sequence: CASSPGVASGIYEQYF.

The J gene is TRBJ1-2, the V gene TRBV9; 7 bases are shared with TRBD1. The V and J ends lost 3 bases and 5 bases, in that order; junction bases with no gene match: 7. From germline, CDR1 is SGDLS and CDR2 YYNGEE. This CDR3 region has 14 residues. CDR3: CASSGQGGRYGYTF. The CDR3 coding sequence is TGTGCCAGCAGCGGGCAGGGGGGAAGGTATGGCTACACCTTC.

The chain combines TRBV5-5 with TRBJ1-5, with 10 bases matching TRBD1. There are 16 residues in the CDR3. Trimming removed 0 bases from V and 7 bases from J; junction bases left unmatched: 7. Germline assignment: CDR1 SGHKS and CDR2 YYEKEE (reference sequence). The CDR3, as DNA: TGTGCCAGCAGCTTGGAGGGGACAGGGGTTCGGCAGCCCCAGCATTTT. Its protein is CASSLEGTGVRQPQHF.

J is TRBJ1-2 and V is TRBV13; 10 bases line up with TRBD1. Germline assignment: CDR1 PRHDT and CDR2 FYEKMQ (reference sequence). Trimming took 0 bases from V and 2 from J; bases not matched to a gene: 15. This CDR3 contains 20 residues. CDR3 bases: TGTGCCAGCAGCTTAGGGGGAGTCACACCTCGGACAGGGGGGAACTATGGCTACACCTTC. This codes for CASSLGGVTPRTGGNYGYTF.

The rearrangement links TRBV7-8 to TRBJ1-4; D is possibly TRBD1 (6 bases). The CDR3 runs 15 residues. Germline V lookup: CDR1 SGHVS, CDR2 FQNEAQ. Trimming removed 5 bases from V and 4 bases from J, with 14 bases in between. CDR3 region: CASSPLGQFNEKLFF. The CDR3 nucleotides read TGTGCCAGCAGCCCCCTCGGACAGTTTAATGAAAAACTGTTTTTT.

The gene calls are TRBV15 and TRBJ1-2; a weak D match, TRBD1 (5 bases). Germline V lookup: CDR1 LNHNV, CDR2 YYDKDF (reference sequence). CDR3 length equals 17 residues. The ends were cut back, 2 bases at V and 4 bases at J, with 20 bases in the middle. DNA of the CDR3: TGTGCCACCAGCAGATCCGACCTAGATGGGGGGGGCTATGGCTACACCTTC. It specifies CATSRSDLDGGGYGYTF.

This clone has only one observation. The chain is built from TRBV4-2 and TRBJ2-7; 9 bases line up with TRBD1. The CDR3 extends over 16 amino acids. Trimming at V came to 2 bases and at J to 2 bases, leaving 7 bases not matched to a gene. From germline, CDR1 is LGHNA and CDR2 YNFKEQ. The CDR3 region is CASSQLSGQGTYEQYF. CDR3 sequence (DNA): TGTGCCAGCAGCCAATTGTCGGGACAGGGTACCTACGAGCAGTACTTC.